A selection of T cell receptor beta chains follows, all from one sample in a study of identical twins. MiXCR, run by TCRdb on the 5' RACE reads, gives a single entry per CDR3 protein. The data show over 600,000 distinct CDR3 sequences, 21% seen once. The data were also submitted as part of a second study, on T cells expressing NK-cell markers.

The source material was PBMCs. The receptors shown here come from a young woman in good health. CDR3s include the opening cysteine and the closing phenylalanine or tryptophan. The D gene is left open where the match is weak. Clone size is shown for a subset of rows, as once, few, many or a class of expanded clone.

v_gene	d_gene	j_gene	abundance	CDR3nt	CDR3aa
TRBV11-2	TRBD1	TRBJ2-1	.	TGTGCCAGCAGCTTAAGGACAGGGTGGGGATCCTACAATGAGCAGTTCTTC	CASSLRTGWGSYNEQFF
TRBV6-1	.	TRBJ1-1	few	TGTGCCAGCTCTCTTGGGACTCCTCGGGGAACTGAAGCTTTCTTT	CASSLGTPRGTEAFF
TRBV7-6	TRBD1	TRBJ1-3	.	TGTGCCAGCAGGGAATTTCCGGGACAGGGTCCCTCTGGAAACACCATATATTTT	CASREFPGQGPSGNTIYF
TRBV18	.	TRBJ1-6	.	TGTGCCAGCTCATCTCAACGGACAGCCCAAAATTCACCCCTCCACTTT	CASSSQRTAQNSPLHF
TRBV20-1	TRBD2	TRBJ2-1	few	TGCAGTGCAAAGCGGGGTCCGGATGAGCAGTTCTTC	CSAKRGPDEQFF
TRBV10-3	.	TRBJ2-7	.	TGTGCCACCCTGAGACTGGATTCCTACGAGCAGTACTTC	CATLRLDSYEQYF
TRBV7-9	.	TRBJ2-1	many	TGTGCCATTTGGAACGATGAGCAGTTCTTC	CAIWNDEQFF
TRBV27	.	TRBJ2-2	.	TGTGCCAGCAGTTTATCGAAGCAGTACACCGGGGAGCTGTTTTTT	CASSLSKQYTGELFF
TRBV30	TRBD2	TRBJ2-5	.	TGTGCCTGGAATAGCGGGAGGTTGGGGGAGACCCAGTACTTC	CAWNSGRLGETQYF
TRBV6-1	.	TRBJ1-4	.	TGTGCCAGCAGCCGTAGGGTCGATGCGGACCTGTTTTTT	CASSRRVDADLFF
TRBV9	.	TRBJ1-2	.	TGTGCCAGCAGCGCCTTCGGAAACTACACCTTC	CASSAFGNYTF
TRBV20-1	.	TRBJ1-5	.	TGCAGTGCTAGAGTCGCAGATCAGCCCCAGCATTTT	CSARVADQPQHF